These T cell receptor beta chains were read from a single sample in a study of blood T cell repertoires in COVID-19. Data came from immunoSEQ multiplex PCR; TCRdb stores just in-frame clones and leaves some out. The sample carries around 42,000 clones, around 89% recorded once. The sample was peripheral blood. The receptors come from a man aged 50 to 59 with active COVID-19. Both conserved end residues are part of each CDR3. The D gene is left open where the match is weak. Clone size appears in some rows only: once, few, many, or a class for an expanded clone.

>TRBV7-3|TRBD2|TRBJ2-1|.
CASSIAGGPYGNEQFF
TGTGCCAGCAGCATAGCGGGGGGGCCATATGGCAATGAGCAGTTCTTC
>TRBV5-1|.|TRBJ1-5|.
CASSPGGVGPQHF
TGCGCCAGCAGCCCGGGGGGCGTTGGGCCCCAGCATTTT
>TRBV20-1|TRBD2|TRBJ2-1|.
CSASGTSGYNEQFF
TGCAGTGCTAGTGGGACTAGCGGTTACAATGAGCAGTTCTTC
>TRBV9|.|TRBJ1-1|.
CASSAGLNTEAFF
TGTGCCAGCAGCGCGGGATTGAACACTGAAGCTTTCTTT
>TRBV12-3/TRBV12-4|TRBD1|TRBJ1-5|.
CASSGQGQPQHF
TGTGCCAGCAGTGGACAGGGGCAGCCCCAGCATTTT
>TRBV5-1|.|TRBJ2-3|.
CASTLTGDIGTDTQYF
TGCGCCAGCACTCTCACCGGGGACATCGGCACAGATACGCAGTATTTT
>TRBV13|.|TRBJ2-5|.
CASSLGLNPGQYF
TGTGCCAGCAGCTTAGGCCTAAATCCGGGCCAGTACTTC
>TRBV5-1|TRBD1|TRBJ2-1|.
CASSLVQGQYNEQFF
TGCGCCAGCAGCTTGGTACAGGGGCAGTACAATGAGCAGTTCTTC
>TRBV15|.|TRBJ2-6|.
CATSRAGVITGANVLTF
TGTGCCACCAGCAGAGCAGGGGTTATCACTGGGGCCAACGTCCTGACTTTC
>TRBV10-2|.|TRBJ1-5|medium-sized
CASSESGGLPNFSNQPQHF
TGCGCCAGCAGTGAGTCTGGAGGATTACCCAATTTTAGCAATCAGCCCCAGCATTTT
>TRBV7-9|TRBD1|TRBJ1-2|.
CASSLGTGRGYTF
TGTGCCAGCAGCTTAGGGACAGGCCGGGGCTACACCTTC
>TRBV7-9|.|TRBJ2-7|.
CASSQDYAQEQYF
TGTGCCAGCAGCCAGGACTACGCACAGGAGCAGTACTTC
>TRBV7-2|.|TRBJ1-5|.
CASSFWSEAYSNQPQHF
TGTGCCAGCAGCTTTTGGTCGGAGGCCTATAGCAATCAGCCCCAGCATTTT
>TRBV10-3|TRBD1|TRBJ1-2|once
CAISAGTDHHGYTF
TGTGCCATCAGTGCCGGGACAGACCACCACGGCTACACCTTC
>TRBV14|.|TRBJ2-3|few
CASSQDIQGTQYF
TGTGCCAGCAGCCAAGATATTCAGGGAACGCAGTATTTT
>TRBV10-3|.|TRBJ1-3|few
CAISDRDTIYF
TGTGCCATCAGTGACAGGGACACCATATATTTT
>TRBV19|.|TRBJ1-1|once
CAGSGRFGAFF
TGTGCCGGATCCGGAAGGTTCGGGGCTTTCTTT
>TRBV7-2|.|TRBJ1-1|.
CASSLKEGGGSTEAFF
TGTGCCAGCAGCTTAAAGGAAGGTGGGGGGAGCACTGAAGCTTTCTTT
>TRBV5-4|.|TRBJ2-2|.
CASSSSARGNTGELFF
TGTGCCAGCAGTTCATCCGCGCGGGGTAACACCGGGGAGCTGTTTTTT
>TRBV5-4|TRBD1|TRBJ2-7|once
CASSSDRGEQYF
TGTGCCAGCAGCTCGGACAGGGGCGAGCAGTACTTC
>TRBV7-3|TRBD1|TRBJ2-1|.
CASSLRDRGIYEQFF
TGTGCCAGCAGCTTAAGGGACAGGGGGATATACGAGCAGTTCTTC
>TRBV15|TRBD1|TRBJ1-5|.
CATSRDRGQVLRQPQHF
TGTGCCACCAGCAGAGATCGCGGACAGGTCCTTCGCCAGCCCCAGCATTTT
>TRBV4-1|TRBD1|TRBJ1-4|.
CASSLLPGQGGSREKLFF
TGCGCCAGCAGCCTCCTTCCGGGACAGGGGGGTTCCAGGGAAAAACTGTTTTTT
>TRBV6-2/TRBV6-3|.|TRBJ1-2|.
CASSLEEHYGYTF
TGTGCCAGCAGTTTGGAGGAGCACTATGGCTACACCTTC
>TRBV5-1|.|TRBJ1-5|.
CASSPGDSNQPQHF
TGCGCCAGCAGCCCAGGGGACAGCAATCAGCCCCAGCATTTT
>TRBV5-8|TRBD2|TRBJ2-1|.
CASSLGLAGGDNEQFF
TGTGCCAGCAGCTTGGGACTAGCGGGGGGGGACAATGAGCAGTTCTTC
>TRBV5-1|.|TRBJ2-2|.
CASSPGHNTGELFF
TGCGCCAGCAGCCCTGGACATAACACCGGGGAGCTGTTTTTT
>TRBV6-5|TRBD1|TRBJ1-6|.
CASSSGTVYSLHF
TGTGCCAGCAGTTCCGGGACAGTATACTCTCTCCACTTT
>TRBV11-2|TRBD2|TRBJ2-7|.
CASSPQKGGQQYF
TGTGCCAGCAGCCCCCAAAAGGGAGGGCAGCAGTACTTC
>TRBV7-2|TRBD2|TRBJ2-3|.
CASSLVVAAGGPYTDTQYF
TGTGCCAGCAGCTTAGTGGTCGCCGCGGGGGGGCCGTACACAGATACGCAGTATTTT